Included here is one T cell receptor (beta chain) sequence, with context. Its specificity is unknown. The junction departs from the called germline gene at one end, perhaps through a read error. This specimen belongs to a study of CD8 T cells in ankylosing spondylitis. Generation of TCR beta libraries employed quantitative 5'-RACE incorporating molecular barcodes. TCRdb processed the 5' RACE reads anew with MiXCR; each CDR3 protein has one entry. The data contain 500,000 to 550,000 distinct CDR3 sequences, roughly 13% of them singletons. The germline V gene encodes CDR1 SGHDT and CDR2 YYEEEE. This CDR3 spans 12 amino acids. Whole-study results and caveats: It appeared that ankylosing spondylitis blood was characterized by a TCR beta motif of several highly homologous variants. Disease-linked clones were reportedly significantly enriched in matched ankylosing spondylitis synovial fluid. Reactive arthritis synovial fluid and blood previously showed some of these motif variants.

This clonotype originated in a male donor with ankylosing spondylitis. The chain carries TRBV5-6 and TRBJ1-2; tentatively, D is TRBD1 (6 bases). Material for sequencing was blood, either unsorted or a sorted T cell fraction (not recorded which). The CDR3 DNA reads TGTGCCAGCAGCGAACGGGGACAACTCCCTTTCTTC. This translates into CASSERGQLPFF.